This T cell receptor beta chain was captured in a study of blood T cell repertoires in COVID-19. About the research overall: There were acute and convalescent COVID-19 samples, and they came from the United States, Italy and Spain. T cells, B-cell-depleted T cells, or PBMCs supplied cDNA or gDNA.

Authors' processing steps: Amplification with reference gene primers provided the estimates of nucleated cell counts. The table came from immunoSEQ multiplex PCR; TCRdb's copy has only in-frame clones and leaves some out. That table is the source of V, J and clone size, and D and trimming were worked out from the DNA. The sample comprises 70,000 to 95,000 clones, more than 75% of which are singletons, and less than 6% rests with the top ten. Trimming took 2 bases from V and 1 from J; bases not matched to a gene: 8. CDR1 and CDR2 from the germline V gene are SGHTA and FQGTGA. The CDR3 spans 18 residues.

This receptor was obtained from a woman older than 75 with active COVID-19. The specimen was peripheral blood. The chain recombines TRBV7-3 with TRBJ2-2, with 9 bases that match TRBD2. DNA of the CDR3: TGTGCCAGCAGCTTATATAGTAGCGGGAGATTGAACACCGGGGAGCTGTTTTTT. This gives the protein CASSLYSSGRLNTGELFF.